This TCR beta chain was sequenced for a study of PD-L1 blockade in urothelial cancer. Looking at the study overall: Patients arrived having already received 0 to 3 prior chemotherapy regimens. Findings of the study overall: Pretreatment blood TCR clonality under the median forecast improved survival. Expansion of tumor-associated blood clones at 3 weeks was greater in durable-benefit patients.

Trimming cost V 0 bases and J 2 bases, with 11 bases left between them. Germline CDR1 and CDR2: LGHNA and YSLEER. The CDR3 is made up of 15 amino acids. Time point meaning: pretreatment peripheral blood. Notes on this clone: Its antigen remains unidentified.

Spiking each PCR with synthetic TCR analog templates was performed. Produced via immunoSEQ multiplex PCR; TCRdb's table is partial and in-frame only. Of approximately 90,000 clones listed, roughly 84% are singletons. The chain carries TRBV4-3 and TRBJ2-7; maybe TRBD1 (6 bases). The sequencing used PBMCs, collected around atezolizumab (anti-PD-L1) treatment. The sequence came from a man in his 60s with urothelial cancer. The DNA for the CDR3 is TGCGCCAGCAGCCAAGAGGCAGGGGCGGCCTACGAGCAGTACTTC. Translating gives CASSQEAGAAYEQYF.